These 14 T cell receptor beta chains were all obtained from the same sample, sequenced in a study of shared clonotypes between healthy human individuals. The data were produced by immunoSEQ multiplex PCR, yet TCRdb's version contains in-frame clones alone and is incomplete. In the table there are about 1,500,000 clones, around 97% of which are singletons. The sample taken for sequencing was naive CD4+ T cells sorted from blood. Documented subset: CD45RA+ positively selected. The receptors were sampled from a man aged 25-40 years in good health.

This clone came up once. The chain joins TRBV7-2 to TRBJ2-3, with D possibly being TRBD1 (6 bases). Trimming left V 5 bases short and J 4 bases short, with 25 bases between. Germline V gene data show CDR1 as SGHTA and CDR2 as FQGNSA. The CDR3 consists of 18 residues. CDR3 DNA sequence: TGTGCCAGCAGCCCCAGTCCCGGGACAAGGGTTGGGTCAGATACGCAGTATTTT. Its protein is CASSPSPGTRVGSDTQYF.

The chain combines TRBV28 with TRBJ1-2; D is possibly TRBD1 (5 bases). Trimming removed 4 bases from V and 3 bases from J, with 21 bases in between. Germline V CDR1 and CDR2: MDHEN, SYDVKM. This CDR3 spans 17 amino acids. The DNA for the CDR3 is TGTGCCAGCAGTTCAGGCCGGGGCCCCTGGGGCGACTATGGCTACACCTTC. This encodes CASSSGRGPWGDYGYTF.

Details on this clone: This specimen includes other DNA sequences encoding the same CDR3. The V call is TRBV28, the J call TRBJ2-7, with D perhaps TRBD1 (5 bases). The germline V gene has CDR1 MDHEN and CDR2 SYDVKM. V was clipped by 5 bases and J by 0 bases, with 8 bases between them. The CDR3 is 13 residues long. The CDR3 is CASSPGPSYEQYF. The CDR3 DNA follows: TGTGCCAGCAGTCCAGGGCCCTCCTACGAGCAGTACTTC.

J is TRBJ1-2 and V is TRBV19, with a tentative D call TRBD1 (6 bases). The V gene's germline CDR1 is LNHDA and CDR2 SQIVND (reference sequence). The V end was cut by 8 bases, the J end by 8 bases, with 18 bases between. The CDR3 is 13 residues long. CDR3 coding DNA: TGTGCCAGTTTGGGGCAGGGGCGCCAAGGCTACACCTTC. Residues: CASLGQGRQGYTF.

Notes on this clone: The germline gene is not matched at one end of the junction; a read error may be the cause. This rearrangement joins TRBV28 to TRBJ2-7, with D hard to call. The CDR3 consists of 13 residues. Germline V gene sequence: CDR1 MDHEN, CDR2 SYDVKM. The DNA of the CDR3 is TGTGCCACCAGTTCGCTAGTCTCCTACGAGCAGTACTTC. Translating gives CATSSLVSYEQYF.

The chain couples TRBV18 to TRBJ2-1; D uncertain. The CDR3 loop spans 13 amino acids. V lost 1 base to trimming and J lost 8 bases, with 9 bases between them. The germline V gene has CDR1 KGHSH and CDR2 LQKENI. The CDR3 region has the DNA TGTGCCAGCTCACCACTCCTAGTTCATGAGCAGTTCTTC. Translation gives CASSPLLVHEQFF.

On this clone: The identical CDR3 is also encoded by other nucleotide sequences in the sample. The V and J genes are TRBV11-3 and TRBJ1-1; D not certain. The germline V and J ends were trimmed by 1 base and 1 base, with 4 bases remaining between them. Germline V CDR1 and CDR2: SGHNT, YENEEA. The CDR3 runs 13 residues. The CDR3: CASSLAPNTEAFF. As DNA, the CDR3 is TGTGCCAGCAGCTTAGCCCCGAACACTGAAGCTTTCTTT. Looking up the rest from reference TRBV11-3 and TRBJ1-1 gives the full variable domain: EAGVVQSPRYKIIEKKQPVAFWCNPISGHNTLYWYLQNLGQGPELLIRYENEEAVDDSQLPKDRFSAERLKGVDSTLKIQPAELGDSAVYLCASSLAPNTEAFFGQGTRLTVV.

The chain combines TRBV6-5 with TRBJ2-1; 9 bases fit TRBD1. This CDR3 is built from 14 residues. The trim removed 0 bases at V and 9 bases at J, leaving 3 bases unmatched. Germline-derived CDR1 and CDR2 are MNHEY and SVGAGI. CDR3 bases: TGTGCCAGCAGTTACTCGGACAGGGGACTTGAGCAGTTCTTC. As protein: CASSYSDRGLEQFF.

This chain links TRBV4-3 with TRBJ2-1, with TRBD1 matching 8 bases. CDR3 size: 15 residues. The germline V gene has CDR1 LGHNA and CDR2 YSLEER. V lost 2 bases, J lost 3 bases, and 3 bases stayed unmatched. In DNA form, the CDR3 reads TGCGCCAGCAGCCAACGGGACAGGAGCTACAATGAGCAGTTCTTC. Protein sequence: CASSQRDRSYNEQFF.

The chain carries TRBV7-2 and TRBJ2-7, with 9 positions matching TRBD2. This CDR3 region has 16 residues. The junction had 9 bases not matched to a gene; V was cut back by 1 base and J by 5 bases. Germline V gene data show CDR1 as SGHTA and CDR2 as FQGNSA. As DNA, the CDR3 is TGTGCCAGCAGCTTAGATCTAGCGGGAAGCCTAAACGAGCAGTACTTC. Translated, it gives CASSLDLAGSLNEQYF.

This chain joins TRBV6-5 and TRBJ2-7, with 9 bases matching TRBD1. This CDR3 has 15 amino acids. Germline V gene data show CDR1 as MNHEY and CDR2 as SVGAGI. V lost 6 bases, J lost 3 bases, and 9 bases stayed unmatched. CDR3 sequence reads: CASRDAGTGLYEQYF. The CDR3 coding sequence is TGTGCCAGCAGAGACGCCGGGACAGGGCTCTACGAGCAGTACTTC.

The chain employs TRBV6-1 and TRBJ2-7, with TRBD2 matching over 10 bases. Germline lookup yields CDR1 MNHNS and CDR2 SASEGT. V lost 1 base to trimming and J lost 2 bases; unmatched junction nucleotides: 14. The CDR3 runs 19 residues. This chain's CDR3 is CASSEGMGRASGSPYEQYF. The CDR3 region has the DNA TGTGCCAGCAGTGAAGGGATGGGTAGGGCTAGCGGGAGTCCCTACGAGCAGTACTTC.

The chain employs TRBV11-3 and TRBJ2-1; no firm D call. The CDR3 consists of 14 residues. CDR1 SGHNT and CDR2 YENEEA come from the germline V gene. V was clipped by 4 bases and J by 7 bases, with 14 bases between them. The CDR3 region is CASSSTWAENEQFF. The CDR3 coding sequence is TGTGCCAGCAGCTCTACTTGGGCGGAGAATGAGCAGTTCTTC.

This rearrangement joins TRBV4-1 to TRBJ2-1; 8 nucleotides line up with TRBD2. CDR1 is MGHRA, CDR2 YSYEKL, per germline. This CDR3 contains 15 residues. Unmatched junction bases numbered 4, after V lost 4 bases and J lost 2 bases. As DNA, the CDR3 is TGCGCCAGCAGCCGGACTAGCCGAACCTACAATGAGCAGTTCTTC. It codes for CASSRTSRTYNEQFF.